These 14 T cell receptor beta chains came from one sample sequenced in a study of blood T cell repertoires in COVID-19. Using immunoSEQ multiplex PCR, the repertoire was profiled, and TCRdb retains in-frame clones only, with some absent. The table has roughly 200,000 clones, about 85% seen once. The material sequenced was PBMCs or T cells enriched from blood (not recorded which). The source is a woman in her twenties or thirties who had recovered from COVID-19.

The rearrangement links TRBV29-1 to TRBJ1-2; 7 nucleotides match TRBD1. Unmatched junction bases numbered 6, after V lost 7 bases and J lost 1 base. Germline V gene data show CDR1 as SQVTM and CDR2 as ANQGSEA. The CDR3 consists of 13 residues. The CDR3 nucleotides read TGCAGCGCTAGGACAGGTGATAACTATGGCTACACCTTC. This sequence encodes CSARTGDNYGYTF.

The rearrangement joins TRBV7-9 to TRBJ1-5, with TRBD1 as a possible D gene (5 bases). This CDR3 comprises 12 residues. The germline gives CDR1 SEHNR, CDR2 FQNEAQ (reference sequence). Trimming left V 6 bases short and J 5 bases short, with 8 bases between. Here the CDR3 reads CASSGGDQPQHF. The CDR3 coding sequence is TGTGCCAGCAGTGGGGGGGATCAGCCCCAGCATTTT.

This clone has only a few counts. CDR3 residues: CASSPGAGQETQYF. CDR3 nucleotide sequence: TGTGCCAGCAGCCCAGGTGCGGGGCAAGAGACCCAGTACTTC. This chain uses TRBV11-3 with TRBJ2-5, with a weak D call TRBD2 (6 bases). Trimming shortened V by 5 bases and J by 2 bases, and 12 bases separated the two germline ends. The V gene's germline CDR1 is SGHNT and CDR2 YENEEA. The CDR3 runs 14 residues. Looking up the rest from reference TRBV11-3 and TRBJ2-5 gives the full variable domain: EAGVVQSPRYKIIEKKQPVAFWCNPISGHNTLYWYLQNLGQGPELLIRYENEEAVDDSQLPKDRFSAERLKGVDSTLKIQPAELGDSAVYLCASSPGAGQETQYFGPGTRLLVL.

The chain carries TRBV12-2 and TRBJ1-1; TRBD1 is taken as the D call from the table, unchecked against the DNA. TRBV12-2 is listed as a pseudogene. The CDR3 is 14 residues long. CDR3 DNA: TGTGCAAGTCGCTTTACAGGGGAAAACACTGAAGCTTTCTTT. Translating it yields CASRFTGENTEAFF.

The chain joins TRBV7-9 to TRBJ1-1; TRBD1 matches 8 bases. The CDR3 sequence is 14 residues long. The V gene's germline CDR1 is SEHNR and CDR2 FQNEAQ (reference sequence). V lost 5 bases, J lost 4 bases, and 6 bases stayed unmatched. CDR3 sequence: CASSARQGFTEAFF. In nucleotides, the CDR3 is TGTGCCAGCAGCGCTCGACAGGGGTTCACTGAAGCTTTCTTT.

This clone was recorded a few times. This rearrangement joins TRBV4-2 to TRBJ1-2; 7 nucleotides match TRBD1. Germline V gene data show CDR1 as LGHNA and CDR2 as YNFKEQ. CDR3 length equals 16 residues. Trimming cost V 0 bases and J 0 bases; bases outside gene matches: 4. CDR3 loop: CASSQEGQASNYGYTF. The CDR3 bases are TGTGCCAGCAGCCAAGAAGGACAGGCATCTAACTATGGCTACACCTTC.

V and J are TRBV9 and TRBJ2-1; TRBD2 matches 9 bases. The CDR3 has 15 amino acids. After removal of 4 bases from V and 5 bases from J, the junction contained 7 bases not matched to a gene. Germline loops: CDR1 SGDLS, CDR2 YYNGEE. The CDR3 bases are TGTGCCAGCAGCCCCGGCGGGGGGGTTAACAATGAGCAGTTCTTC. Its translation: CASSPGGGVNNEQFF.

V and J are TRBV5-6 and TRBJ1-2; D gene uncertain. CDR1 is SGHDT and CDR2 is YYEEEE in the germline V gene. CDR3 length: 16 amino acids. Trimming took off 2 bases at V and 2 bases at J, with 16 bases between the two ends. The CDR3 DNA follows: TGTGCCAGCAGCTTTTTGGCCGTGCAGTCCAACTATGGCTACACCTTC. Amino acids: CASSFLAVQSNYGYTF.

V and J are TRBV7-3 and TRBJ2-5; possibly TRBD2 for D (7 bases). The germline gives CDR1 SGHTA, CDR2 FQGTGA. The length of the CDR3 is 15 residues. Trimming cost V 7 bases and J 2 bases, with 17 bases left between them. CDR3 region: CASKLHAGAQETQYF. Here the CDR3 DNA reads TGTGCCAGCAAACTACATGCGGGGGCACAAGAGACCCAGTACTTC.

The chain joins TRBV12-5 to TRBJ1-1; no reliable D call. This CDR3 is built from 13 residues. Trimming pared 8 bases from V and 0 bases from J, leaving 10 bases between. Germline loops: CDR1 LGHNT, CDR2 FRNRAP. CDR3 sequence reads: CASSFNMNTEAFF. CDR3 nucleotide sequence: TGTGCTAGTTCTTTCAACATGAACACTGAAGCTTTCTTT. Filled out from reference TRBV12-5 and TRBJ1-1, the complete variable domain reads DARVTQTPRHKVTEMGQEVTMRCQPILGHNTVFWYRQTMMQGLELLAYFRNRAPLDDSGMPKDRFSAEMPDATLATLKIQPSEPRDSAVYFCASSFNMNTEAFFGQGTRLTVV.

The chain is built from TRBV7-9 and TRBJ2-7, with TRBD1 matching 7 bases. The germline V gene has CDR1 SEHNR and CDR2 FQNEAQ (reference sequence). This CDR3 has 14 amino acids. V dropped 5 bases and J dropped 2; count of bases not matched to a gene: 6. For the CDR3, the DNA is TGTGCCAGCAGCCAACAGGGGTCGGCCTACGAGCAGTACTTC. Encoded protein: CASSQQGSAYEQYF.

CDR3 nucleotide sequence: TGTGCCAGCAGCCAAGCCGGGACTCGGGAGCAGTTCTTC. Translated: CASSQAGTREQFF. V is TRBV3-1 (or the pseudogene TRBV3-2) and J is TRBJ2-1, with a weak D call TRBD2 (6 bases). CDR3 size: 13 residues. In germline, CDR1 is LGHDT, CDR2 YNNKEL (reference sequence). Trimming took off 1 base at V and 10 bases at J, with 11 bases between the two ends.

The chain employs TRBV27 and TRBJ2-5; 7 nucleotides align to TRBD1. The CDR3 is made up of 17 amino acids. Germline V gene data show CDR1 as MNHEY and CDR2 as SMNVEV (reference sequence). J gave up 3 bases and V 0 bases, and 10 bases lay outside the gene matches. The CDR3 DNA reads TGTGCCAGCAGTTTATCCCGCCCCGACAGGGACAAAGAGACCCAGTACTTC. Residues: CASSLSRPDRDKETQYF.

V gene TRBV10-3 combines with J gene TRBJ1-6, with D hard to call. The V gene's germline CDR1 is ENHRY and CDR2 SYGVKD. This CDR3 has 15 amino acids. V was clipped by 4 bases and J by 5 bases, with 12 bases between them. For the CDR3, the DNA is TGTGCCATCAGTGCCGGAGGAGTGAATAATTCACCCCTCCACTTT. It encodes CAISAGGVNNSPLHF.